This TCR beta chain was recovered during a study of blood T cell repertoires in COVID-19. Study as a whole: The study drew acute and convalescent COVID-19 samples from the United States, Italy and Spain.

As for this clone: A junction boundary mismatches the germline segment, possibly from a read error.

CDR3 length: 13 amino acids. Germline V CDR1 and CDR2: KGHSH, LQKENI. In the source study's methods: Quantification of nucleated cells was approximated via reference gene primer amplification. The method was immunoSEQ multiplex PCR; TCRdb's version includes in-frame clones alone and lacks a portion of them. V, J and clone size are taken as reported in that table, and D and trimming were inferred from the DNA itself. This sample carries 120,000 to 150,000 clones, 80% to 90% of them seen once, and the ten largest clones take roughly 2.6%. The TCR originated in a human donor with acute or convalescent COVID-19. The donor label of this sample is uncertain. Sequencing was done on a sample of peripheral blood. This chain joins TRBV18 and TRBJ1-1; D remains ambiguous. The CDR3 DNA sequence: TGTGCCAGCTCACCAGTCGGGAACAGTGAAGCTTTCTTT. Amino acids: CASSPVGNSEAFF.